Shown below are 10 T cell receptor beta chains from a single sample sequenced in a study of cytomegalovirus exposure and HLA in healthy donors. Repertoires were generated with immunoSEQ multiplex PCR, while TCRdb's copy carries only in-frame clones and drops some. The sample consists of approximately 150,000 clones, approximately 84% of them appearing once. Source material: PBMCs. The source is a young man in good health and CMV-seropositive.

This clone was seen more than once but under ten times. The V and J genes are TRBV5-6 and TRBJ2-1, with 7 bases matching TRBD2. V lost 7 bases and J lost 5; bases outside the gene matches: 9. The CDR3 consists of 14 residues. The germline V gene encodes CDR1 SGHDT and CDR2 YYEEEE. CDR3 sequence (DNA): TGTGCCAGCCGTAGGCGGGAGATTAACAATGAGCAGTTCTTC. It yields the protein CASRRREINNEQFF.

This clone occurred once. The gene calls are TRBV2 and TRBJ1-1; TRBD1 matches at 7 bases. CDR1 and CDR2 from the germline V gene are SNHLY and FYNNEI. This CDR3 spans 15 amino acids. V shed 1 base and J 3 bases; nucleotides not matched to a gene: 5. The CDR3 protein is CASSEEGQRDTEAFF. CDR3 nucleotides: TGTGCCAGCAGTGAAGAGGGACAGAGAGACACTGAAGCTTTCTTT. Looking up the rest from reference TRBV2 and TRBJ1-1 gives the full variable domain: EPEVTQTPSHQVTQMGQEVILRCVPISNHLYFYWYRQILGQKVEFLVSFYNNEISEKSEIFDDQFSVERPDGSNFTLKIRSTKLEDSAMYFCASSEEGQRDTEAFFGQGTRLTVV.

This clone was seen more than once but under ten times. This sequence joins TRBV15 and TRBJ2-1, with 11 bases matching TRBD2. The junction had 15 bases not matched to a gene; V was cut back by 3 bases and J by 8 bases. The V gene's germline CDR1 is LNHNV and CDR2 YYDKDF (reference sequence). CDR3 length: 18 amino acids. In DNA form, the CDR3 reads TGTGCCACCAGCAGTCGACTAGCGGGGAGTCCAGAAGGCGATGAGCAGTTCTTC. This codes for CATSSRLAGSPEGDEQFF. The whole variable domain, remainder taken from reference TRBV15 and TRBJ2-1, is DAMVIQNPRYQVTQFGKPVTLSCSQTLNHNVMYWYQQKSSQAPKLLFHYYDKDFNNEADTPDNFQSRRPNTSFCFLDIRSPGLGDTAMYLCATSSRLAGSPEGDEQFFGPGTRLTVL.

The chain is built from TRBV13 and TRBJ2-1; TRBD1 is a possible D gene (7 bases). Trimming left V 6 bases short and J 6 bases short, with 18 bases between. This CDR3 is 15 amino acids long. CDR1 is PRHDT, CDR2 FYEKMQ, per germline (reference sequence). In nucleotides, the CDR3 is TGTGCCAGCAGTATAGCGGCAGGGGGTCTCAATGAGCAGTTCTTC. It yields the protein CASSIAAGGLNEQFF.

This clone has just one count. The J gene is TRBJ1-5, the V gene TRBV7-8; TRBD1 might be the D (6 bases). CDR3 length equals 15 residues. Trimming took 4 bases from V and 4 from J, leaving 14 bases between them. Germline loops: CDR1 SGHVS, CDR2 FQNEAQ. CDR3 coding DNA: TGTGCCAGCAGCTGGGCGCAGGGGCGGAATCAGCCCCAGCATTTT. This translates into CASSWAQGRNQPQHF.

The V and J genes are TRBV5-1 and TRBJ2-1, with TRBD1 matching 7 bases. The CDR3 has 15 amino acids. V shed 0 bases and J 5 bases; nucleotides not matched to a gene: 5. Germline V gives CDR1 SGHRS, CDR2 YFSETQ. The DNA of the CDR3 is TGCGCCAGCAGCTTGGTCCAGGGGGTCAACAATGAGCAGTTCTTC. Translated, it gives CASSLVQGVNNEQFF.

This chain connects TRBV2 to TRBJ2-7; 7 bases line up with TRBD2. This CDR3 has 13 amino acids. Trimming at V came to 7 bases and at J to 0 bases, leaving 3 bases not matched to a gene. The germline V gene encodes CDR1 SNHLY and CDR2 FYNNEI. The chain's CDR3 is CASIGGVSYEQYF. The CDR3, as DNA: TGTGCCAGCATTGGGGGGGTCTCCTACGAGCAGTACTTC.

The J gene is TRBJ1-5, the V gene TRBV2; possibly TRBD1 for D (6 bases). In germline, CDR1 is SNHLY, CDR2 FYNNEI. This CDR3 is built from 13 residues. Trimming stripped 2 bases from V and 11 bases from J, with 13 bases between. Here the CDR3 reads CASSESGEGTQHF. The CDR3 region has the DNA TGTGCCAGCAGTGAATCAGGGGAGGGGACCCAGCATTTT.

V usage is TRBV9 and J usage is TRBJ2-7; 10 nucleotides line up with TRBD2. CDR3 length: 15 amino acids. The V segment lost 4 bases and the J segment 2 bases; nucleotides outside the gene matches: 6. CDR1 and CDR2 (germline): SGDLS, YYNGEE. As DNA, the CDR3 is TGTGCCAGCAGCCCCGGACTAGCGGAGACCTACGAGCAGTACTTC. Translated: CASSPGLAETYEQYF.

The chain carries TRBV30 and TRBJ1-2, with a possible D match to TRBD1 (5 bases). Trimming removed 5 bases at V and 8 bases at J, with 15 bases between. This CDR3 is built from 12 residues. Germline assignment: CDR1 GTSNPN and CDR2 SVGIG (reference sequence). CDR3 in DNA: TGTGCCTGGGACAGCCTTTGGGAAGGCTACACCTTC. Encoded protein: CAWDSLWEGYTF.